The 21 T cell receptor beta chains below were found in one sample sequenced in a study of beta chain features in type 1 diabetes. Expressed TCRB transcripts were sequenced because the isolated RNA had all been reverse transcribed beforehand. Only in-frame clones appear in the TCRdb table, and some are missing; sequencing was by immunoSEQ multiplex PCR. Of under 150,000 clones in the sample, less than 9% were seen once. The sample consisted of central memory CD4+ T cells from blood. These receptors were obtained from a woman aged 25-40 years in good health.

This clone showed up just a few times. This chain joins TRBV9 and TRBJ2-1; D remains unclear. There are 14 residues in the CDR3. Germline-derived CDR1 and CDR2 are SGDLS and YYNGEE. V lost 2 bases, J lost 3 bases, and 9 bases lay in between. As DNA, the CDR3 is TGTGCCAGCAGCGTCGGCGGAGTCTACAATGAGCAGTTCTTC. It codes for CASSVGGVYNEQFF.

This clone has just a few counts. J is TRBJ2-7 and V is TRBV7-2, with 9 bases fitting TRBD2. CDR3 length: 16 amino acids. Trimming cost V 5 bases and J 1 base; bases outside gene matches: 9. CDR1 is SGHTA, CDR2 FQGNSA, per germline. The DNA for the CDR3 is TGTGCCAGCAGCCGTGGGGGACTAGCAGGTTCCTACGAGCAGTACTTC. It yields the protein CASSRGGLAGSYEQYF.

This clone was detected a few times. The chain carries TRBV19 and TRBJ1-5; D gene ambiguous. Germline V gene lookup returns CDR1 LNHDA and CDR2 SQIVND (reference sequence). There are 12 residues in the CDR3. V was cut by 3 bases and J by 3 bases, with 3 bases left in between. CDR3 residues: CASSMYNQPQHF. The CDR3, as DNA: TGTGCCAGTAGTATGTACAATCAGCCCCAGCATTTT.

CDR3 residues: CASSPNRGETQYF. CDR3 nucleotide sequence: TGTGCCAGCAGCCCAAACAGGGGAGAGACCCAGTACTTC. The V call is TRBV7-3, the J call TRBJ2-5; 7 nucleotides line up with TRBD1. CDR3 length: 13 amino acids. CDR1 is SGHTA, CDR2 FQGTGA, per germline. The trim removed 5 bases at V and 4 bases at J, leaving 4 bases unmatched.

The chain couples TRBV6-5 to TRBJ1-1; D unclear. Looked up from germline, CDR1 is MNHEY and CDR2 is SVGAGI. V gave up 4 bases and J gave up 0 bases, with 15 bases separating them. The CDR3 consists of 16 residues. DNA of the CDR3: TGTGCCAGCAGTTTCCGAGGGCGGCGTATGAACACTGAAGCTTTCTTT. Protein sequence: CASSFRGRRMNTEAFF.

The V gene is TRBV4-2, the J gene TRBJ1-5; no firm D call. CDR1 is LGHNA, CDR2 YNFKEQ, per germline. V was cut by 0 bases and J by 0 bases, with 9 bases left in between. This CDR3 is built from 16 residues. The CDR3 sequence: CASSQEARHSNQPQHF. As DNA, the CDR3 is TGTGCCAGCAGCCAAGAGGCCCGACATAGCAATCAGCCCCAGCATTTT.

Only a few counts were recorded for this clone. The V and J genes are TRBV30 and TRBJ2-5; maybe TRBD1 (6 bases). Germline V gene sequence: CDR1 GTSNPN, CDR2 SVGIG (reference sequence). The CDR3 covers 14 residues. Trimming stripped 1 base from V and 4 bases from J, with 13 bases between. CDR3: CAWSGAGVGETQYF. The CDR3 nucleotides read TGTGCCTGGAGTGGAGCAGGGGTAGGAGAGACCCAGTACTTC.

The CDR3 is CASGKGGTVKTGELFF. The CDR3 nucleotides read TGTGCCAGCGGGAAAGGGGGTACGGTAAAGACCGGGGAGCTGTTTTTT. The chain combines TRBV9 with TRBJ2-2; tentative D call: TRBD1 (6 bases). Trimming left V 7 bases short and J 5 bases short, with 21 bases between. Looked up from germline, CDR1 is SGDLS and CDR2 is YYNGEE. There are 16 residues in the CDR3.

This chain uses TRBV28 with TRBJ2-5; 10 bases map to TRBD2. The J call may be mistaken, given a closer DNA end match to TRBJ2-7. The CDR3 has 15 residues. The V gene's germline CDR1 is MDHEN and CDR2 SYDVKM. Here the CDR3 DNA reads TGTGCCAGCAGTTTTAGCGGGAGGCTCCCCTACGAGCAGTACTTC. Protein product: CASSFSGRLPYEQYF.

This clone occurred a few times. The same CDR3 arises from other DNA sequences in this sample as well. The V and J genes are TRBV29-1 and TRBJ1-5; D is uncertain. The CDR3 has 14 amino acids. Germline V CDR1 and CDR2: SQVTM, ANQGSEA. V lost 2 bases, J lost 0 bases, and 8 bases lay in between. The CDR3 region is CSVETGNSNQPQHF. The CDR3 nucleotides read TGCAGCGTTGAAACGGGGAATAGCAATCAGCCCCAGCATTTT. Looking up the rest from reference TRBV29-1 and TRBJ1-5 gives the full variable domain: SAVISQKPSRDICQRGTSLTIQCQVDSQVTMMFWYRQQPGQSLTLIATANQGSEATYESGFVIDKFPISRPNLTFSTLTVSNMSPEDSSIYLCSVETGNSNQPQHFGDGTRLSIL.

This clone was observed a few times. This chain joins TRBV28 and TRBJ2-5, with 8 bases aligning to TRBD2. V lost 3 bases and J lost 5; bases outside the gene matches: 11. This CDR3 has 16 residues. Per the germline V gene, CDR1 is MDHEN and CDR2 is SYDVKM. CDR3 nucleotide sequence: TGTGCCAGCAGTTTCTTGACCGGGACTAGTGGCGAGACCCAGTACTTC. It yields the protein CASSFLTGTSGETQYF.

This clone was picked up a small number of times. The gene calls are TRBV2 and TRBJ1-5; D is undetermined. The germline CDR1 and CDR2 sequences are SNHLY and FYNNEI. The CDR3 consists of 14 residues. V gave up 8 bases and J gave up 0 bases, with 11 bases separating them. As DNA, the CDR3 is TGTGCCAGCCGGAGAGAGATTAGCAATCAGCCCCAGCATTTT. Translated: CASRREISNQPQHF.

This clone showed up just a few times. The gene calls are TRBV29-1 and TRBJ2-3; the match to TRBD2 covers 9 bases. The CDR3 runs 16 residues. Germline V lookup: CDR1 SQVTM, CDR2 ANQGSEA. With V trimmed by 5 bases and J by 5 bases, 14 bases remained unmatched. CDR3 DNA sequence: TGCAGCGTTCCCAACCCTGGGACTAGCAGAATAGATACGCAGTATTTT. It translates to CSVPNPGTSRIDTQYF.

CDR3 loop: CASSQDKNQPQHF. CDR3 coding DNA: TGCGCCAGCAGCCAAGATAAAAATCAGCCCCAGCATTTT. The genes are TRBV4-3 and TRBJ1-5; unclear D gene. The CDR3 length is 13 residues. V lost 0 bases and J 4 bases, leaving 4 bases between the germline ends. Germline lookup yields CDR1 LGHNA and CDR2 YSLEER.

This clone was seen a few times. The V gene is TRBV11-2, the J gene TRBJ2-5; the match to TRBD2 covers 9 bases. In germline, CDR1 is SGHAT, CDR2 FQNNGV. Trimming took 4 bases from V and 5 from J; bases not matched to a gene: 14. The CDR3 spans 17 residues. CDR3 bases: TGTGCCAGCAGCTCCCCGGATCGGCTAGCGGGATCGGAGACCCAGTACTTC. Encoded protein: CASSSPDRLAGSETQYF.

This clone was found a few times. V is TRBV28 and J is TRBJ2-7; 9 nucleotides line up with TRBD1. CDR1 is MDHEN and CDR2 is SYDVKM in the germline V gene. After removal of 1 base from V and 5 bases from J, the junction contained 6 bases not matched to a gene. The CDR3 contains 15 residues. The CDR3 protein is CASSLLGTGPNEQYF. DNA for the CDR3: TGTGCCAGCAGTTTATTGGGGACAGGGCCCAACGAGCAGTACTTC.

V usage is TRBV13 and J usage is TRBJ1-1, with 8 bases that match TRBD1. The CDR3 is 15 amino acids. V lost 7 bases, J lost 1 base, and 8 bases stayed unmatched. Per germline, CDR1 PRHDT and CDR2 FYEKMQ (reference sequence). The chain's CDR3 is CASKSRDRRNTEAFF. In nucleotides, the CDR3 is TGTGCCAGCAAGAGCCGGGACAGGCGGAACACTGAAGCTTTCTTT.

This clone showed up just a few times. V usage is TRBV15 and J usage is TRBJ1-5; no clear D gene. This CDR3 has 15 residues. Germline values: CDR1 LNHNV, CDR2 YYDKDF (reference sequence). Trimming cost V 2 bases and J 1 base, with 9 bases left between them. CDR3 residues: CATSRPPLSNQPQHF. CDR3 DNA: TGTGCCACCAGCAGACCCCCGTTGAGCAATCAGCCCCAGCATTTT.

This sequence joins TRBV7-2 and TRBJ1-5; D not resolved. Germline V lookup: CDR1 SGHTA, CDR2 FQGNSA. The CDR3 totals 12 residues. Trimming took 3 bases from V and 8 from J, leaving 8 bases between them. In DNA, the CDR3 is TGTGCCAGCAGCTTCGGAGGGAAGCCCCAGCATTTT. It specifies CASSFGGKPQHF.

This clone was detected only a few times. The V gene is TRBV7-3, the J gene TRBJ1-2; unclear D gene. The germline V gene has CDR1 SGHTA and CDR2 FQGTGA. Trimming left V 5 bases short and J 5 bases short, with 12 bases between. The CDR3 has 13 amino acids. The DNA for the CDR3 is TGTGCCAGCAGCCCGCGGGGAGGGTATGGCTACACCTTC. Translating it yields CASSPRGGYGYTF.

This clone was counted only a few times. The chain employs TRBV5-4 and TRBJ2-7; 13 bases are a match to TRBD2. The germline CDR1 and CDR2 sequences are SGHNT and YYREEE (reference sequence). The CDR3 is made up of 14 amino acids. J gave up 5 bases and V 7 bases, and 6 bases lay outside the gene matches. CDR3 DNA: TGTGCCAGCGGGACTAGCGGGAATTCGAACGAGCAGTACTTC. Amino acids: CASGTSGNSNEQYF.